This T cell receptor (beta chain) was identified during a study of Ad26.COV2.S vaccination and SARS-CoV-2 variants. Treatment given: about 20 received Ad26.COV2.S at low or high dose, single or two shots; 5 received placebo; per-sample allocation not given. Repertoires come from day 63 after the first vaccine or placebo injection. Trimming cost V 2 bases and J 8 bases, with 16 bases left between them. CDR1 and CDR2 (germline): SGHNT, YYREEE (reference sequence). This CDR3 spans 14 amino acids. TCRdb's table, derived via immunoSEQ multiplex PCR, lists solely in-frame clones and lacks some. Among more than 300,000 clones listed, 86% were seen once. Overall study findings and caveats: Recipients of either vaccine or placebo displayed similar breadth of non-spike TCRs.

As to this clone: Its target is not known.

The sequenced sample was peripheral blood, obtained in a trial of Ad26.COV2.S vaccine versus placebo. This receptor was taken from a person between 18 and 65 years old who received the Ad26.COV2.S COVID-19 vaccine or a placebo. This chain uses TRBV5-4 with TRBJ1-2; D perhaps matches TRBD1 (5 bases). The CDR3 DNA sequence: TGTGCCAGCAGCTTTATTTCCAGGGACGGCGGCTACACCTTC. Its translation: CASSFISRDGGYTF.